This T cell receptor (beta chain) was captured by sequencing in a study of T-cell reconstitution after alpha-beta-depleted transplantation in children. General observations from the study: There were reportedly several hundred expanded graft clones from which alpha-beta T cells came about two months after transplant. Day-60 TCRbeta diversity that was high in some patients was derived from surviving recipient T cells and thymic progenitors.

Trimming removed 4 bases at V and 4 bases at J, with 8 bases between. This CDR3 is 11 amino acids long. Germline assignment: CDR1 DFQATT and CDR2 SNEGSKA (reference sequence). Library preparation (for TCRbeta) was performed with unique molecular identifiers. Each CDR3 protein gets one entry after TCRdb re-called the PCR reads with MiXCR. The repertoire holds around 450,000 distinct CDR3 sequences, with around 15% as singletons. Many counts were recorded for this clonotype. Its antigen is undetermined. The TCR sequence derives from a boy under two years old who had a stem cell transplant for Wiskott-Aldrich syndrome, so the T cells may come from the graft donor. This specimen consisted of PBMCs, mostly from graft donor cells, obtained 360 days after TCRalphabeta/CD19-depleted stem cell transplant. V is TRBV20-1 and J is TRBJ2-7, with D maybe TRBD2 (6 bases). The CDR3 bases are TGCAGTGCTACCGGGACTTACGAGCAGTACTTC. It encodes CSATGTYEQYF.